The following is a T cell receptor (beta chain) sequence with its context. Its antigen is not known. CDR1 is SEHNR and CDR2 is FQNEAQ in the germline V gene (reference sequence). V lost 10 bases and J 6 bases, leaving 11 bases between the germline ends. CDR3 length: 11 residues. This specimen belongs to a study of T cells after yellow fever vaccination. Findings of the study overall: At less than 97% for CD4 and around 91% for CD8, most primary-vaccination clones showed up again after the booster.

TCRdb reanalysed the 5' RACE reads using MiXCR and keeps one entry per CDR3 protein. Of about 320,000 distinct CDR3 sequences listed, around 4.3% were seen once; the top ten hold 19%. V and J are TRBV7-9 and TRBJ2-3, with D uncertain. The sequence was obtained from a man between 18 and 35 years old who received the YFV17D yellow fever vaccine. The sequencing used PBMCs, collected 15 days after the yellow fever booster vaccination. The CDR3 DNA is TGTGCCACCAGAGTGGGGGATACGCAGTATTTT. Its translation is CATRVGDTQYF.